One TCR beta chain is described in this entry. The antigen is unknown. This sample stems from a study of OX40 agonist ivuxolimab in advanced cancers. Study overall: Patients were dosed with the agonistic anti-OX40 (CD134) antibody ivuxolimab. Cohort: about 80% men, mean age around 55, aged about 23 to 80. Partial responses occurred in three patients (one hepatocellular carcinoma, two cutaneous melanoma). General study findings and limits: Still undetermined is the antigen specificity of the expanded peripheral T cells.

The repertoire was sequenced with immunoSEQ multiplex PCR; TCRdb's copy has only in-frame clones and lacks some. The table lists roughly 53,000 clones, 88% of them singletons. The clonotype was recovered from an adult with an advanced solid tumor such as melanoma, head and neck, liver or kidney cancer. The sequenced sample was CD4+ or CD8+ T cells sorted from blood, obtained in a trial of the OX40 agonist ivuxolimab.

CDR3 DNA: TGTGCCAGCTCCCTCGCGTTGCACCAGGGAGGCTACACCTTC. Translated, it gives CASSLALHQGGYTF. This sequence joins TRBV18 and TRBJ1-2, with D perhaps TRBD1 (5 bases). The germline gives CDR1 KGHSH, CDR2 LQKENI. V shed 6 bases and J shed 8 bases, with 19 bases lying between them. The CDR3 runs 14 residues.